This TCR beta chain was sequenced for a study of T cells in Graves' hyperthyroidism and ophthalmopathy. RNA transcripts were the template for amplifying TCR beta CDR3 regions. RT-PCR in the first round (using the HTBI primer set) targeted the TCR CDR3. From the multiplex PCR reads, TCRdb called clonotypes with MiXCR, one entry per CDR3 protein. Here the sample spans some 550,000 distinct CDR3 sequences, more than 20% being singletons. Graves' hyperthyroidism without ophthalmopathy progression within 18 months was termed stable. Investigators excluded patients with uncontrolled infection, other autoimmune disease, pregnancy or lactation. In germline, CDR1 is SNHLY, CDR2 FYNNEI. V was clipped by 5 bases and J by 0 bases; unmatched bases: 7. The CDR3 consists of 16 residues. This clonotype was counted many times.

The sample was blood. This clonotype was obtained from a man between 18 and 29 years old with Graves' hyperthyroidism. This rearrangement joins TRBV2 to TRBJ1-5, with 7 positions matching TRBD1. Here the CDR3 reads CASSFDRAYSNQPQHF. CDR3 bases: TGTGCCAGCAGTTTTGACAGGGCTTATAGCAATCAGCCCCAGCATTTT.